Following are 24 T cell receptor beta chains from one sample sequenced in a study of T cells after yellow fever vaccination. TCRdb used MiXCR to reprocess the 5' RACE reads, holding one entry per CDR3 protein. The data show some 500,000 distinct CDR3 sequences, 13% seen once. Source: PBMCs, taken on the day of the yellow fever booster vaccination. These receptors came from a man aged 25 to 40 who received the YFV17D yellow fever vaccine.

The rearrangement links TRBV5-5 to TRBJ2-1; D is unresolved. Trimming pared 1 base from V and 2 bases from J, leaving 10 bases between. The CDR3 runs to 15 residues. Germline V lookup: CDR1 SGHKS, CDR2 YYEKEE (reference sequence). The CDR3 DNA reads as TGTGCCAGCAGCTTGACGGAAACACCCTACAATGAGCAGTTCTTC. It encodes CASSLTETPYNEQFF.

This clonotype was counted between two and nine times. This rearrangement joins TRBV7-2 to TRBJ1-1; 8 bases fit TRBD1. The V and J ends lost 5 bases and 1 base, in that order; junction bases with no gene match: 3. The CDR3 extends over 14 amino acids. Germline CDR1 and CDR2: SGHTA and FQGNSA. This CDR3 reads CASSMGQENTEAFF. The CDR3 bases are TGTGCCAGCAGCATGGGACAGGAGAACACTGAAGCTTTCTTT. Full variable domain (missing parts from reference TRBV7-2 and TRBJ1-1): GAGVSQSPSNKVTEKGKDVELRCDPISGHTALYWYRQSLGQGLEFLIYFQGNSAPDKSGLPSDRFSAERTGGSVSTLTIQRTQQEDSAVYLCASSMGQENTEAFFGQGTRLTVV.

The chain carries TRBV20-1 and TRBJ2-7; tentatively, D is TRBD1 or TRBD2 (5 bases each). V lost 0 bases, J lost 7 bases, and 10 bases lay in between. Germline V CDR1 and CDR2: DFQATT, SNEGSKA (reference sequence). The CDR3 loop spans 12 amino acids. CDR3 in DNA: TGCAGTGCTAGAGAGGGGGTGAGGGAGCAGTACTTC. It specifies CSAREGVREQYF.

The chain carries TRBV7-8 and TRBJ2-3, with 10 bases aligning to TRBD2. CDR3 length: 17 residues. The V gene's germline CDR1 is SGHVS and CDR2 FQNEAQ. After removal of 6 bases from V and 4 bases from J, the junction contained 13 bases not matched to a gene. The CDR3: CASSLKSGRARADTQYF. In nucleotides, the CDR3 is TGTGCCAGCAGTCTGAAGAGCGGGAGGGCCAGAGCAGATACGCAGTATTTT. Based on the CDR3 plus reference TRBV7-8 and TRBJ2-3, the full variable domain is GAGVSQSPRYKVAKRGQDVALRCDPISGHVSLFWYQQALGQGPEFLTYFQNEAQLDKSGLPSDRFFAERPEGSVSTLKIQRTQQEDSAVYLCASSLKSGRARADTQYFGPGTRLTVL.

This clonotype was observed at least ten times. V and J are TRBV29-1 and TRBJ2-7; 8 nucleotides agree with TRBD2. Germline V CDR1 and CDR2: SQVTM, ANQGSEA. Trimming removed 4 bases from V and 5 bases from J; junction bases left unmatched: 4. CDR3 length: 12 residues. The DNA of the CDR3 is TGCAGCGTTGGGGGGACTAGTAACGAGCAGTACTTC. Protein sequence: CSVGGTSNEQYF.

For the CDR3, the DNA is TGCGCCAGCAGTGAGTCGGGCAGTACGCAGTATTTT. The encoded protein is CASSESGSTQYF. The chain joins TRBV10-1 to TRBJ2-3; D is uncertain. Germline V gives CDR1 WNHNN, CDR2 SYGVQD (reference sequence). Trimming removed 0 bases from V and 8 bases from J, with 6 bases in between. CDR3 size: 12 residues.

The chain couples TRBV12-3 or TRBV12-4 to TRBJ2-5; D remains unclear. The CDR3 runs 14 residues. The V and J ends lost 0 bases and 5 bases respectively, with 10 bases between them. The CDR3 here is CASSLASMVETQYF. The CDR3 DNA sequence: TGTGCCAGCAGTTTAGCTAGTATGGTTGAGACCCAGTACTTC.

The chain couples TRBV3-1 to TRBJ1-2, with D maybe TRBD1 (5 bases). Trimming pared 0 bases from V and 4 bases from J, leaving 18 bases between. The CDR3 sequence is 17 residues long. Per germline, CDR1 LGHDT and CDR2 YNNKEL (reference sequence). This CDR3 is CASSQDSGGPGTYGYTF. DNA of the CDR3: TGTGCCAGCAGCCAAGATTCCGGGGGTCCAGGGACCTATGGCTACACCTTC.

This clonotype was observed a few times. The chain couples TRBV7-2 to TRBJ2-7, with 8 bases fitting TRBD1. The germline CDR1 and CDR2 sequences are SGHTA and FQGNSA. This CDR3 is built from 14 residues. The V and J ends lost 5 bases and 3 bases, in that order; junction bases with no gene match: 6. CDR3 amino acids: CASSHDRGHYEQYF. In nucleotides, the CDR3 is TGTGCCAGCAGCCATGACAGGGGTCACTACGAGCAGTACTTC.

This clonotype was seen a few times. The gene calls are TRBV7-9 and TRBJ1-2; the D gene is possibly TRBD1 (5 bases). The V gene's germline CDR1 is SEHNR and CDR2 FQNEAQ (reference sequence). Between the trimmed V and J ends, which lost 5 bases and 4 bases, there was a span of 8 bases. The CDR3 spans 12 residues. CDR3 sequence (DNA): TGTGCCAGCAGCCGGGACGGCTATGGCTACACCTTC. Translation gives CASSRDGYGYTF.

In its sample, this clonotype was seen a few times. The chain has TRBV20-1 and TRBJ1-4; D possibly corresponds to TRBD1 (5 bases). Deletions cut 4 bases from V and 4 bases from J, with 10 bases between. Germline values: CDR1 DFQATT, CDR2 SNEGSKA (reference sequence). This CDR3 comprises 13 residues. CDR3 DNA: TGCAGTGCTAACACGGGGGGTAATGAAAAACTGTTTTTT. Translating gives CSANTGGNEKLFF.

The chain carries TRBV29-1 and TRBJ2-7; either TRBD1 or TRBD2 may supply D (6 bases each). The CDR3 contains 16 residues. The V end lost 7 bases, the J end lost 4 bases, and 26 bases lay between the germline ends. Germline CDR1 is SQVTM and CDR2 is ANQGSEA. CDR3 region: CSAEVWGAGERYEQYF. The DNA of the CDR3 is TGCAGCGCAGAGGTCTGGGGGGCAGGGGAACGGTACGAGCAGTACTTC.

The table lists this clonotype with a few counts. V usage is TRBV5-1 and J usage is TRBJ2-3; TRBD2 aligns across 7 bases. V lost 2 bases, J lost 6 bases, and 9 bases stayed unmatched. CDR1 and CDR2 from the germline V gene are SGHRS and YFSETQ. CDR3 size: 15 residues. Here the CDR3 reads CASSLAGRLGDTQYF. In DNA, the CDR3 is TGCGCCAGCAGCTTAGCGGGAAGGCTGGGGGATACGCAGTATTTT.

The CDR3 DNA follows: TGTGCCAGCAGCCAAGCGGGAGGGAGAGATACGCAGTATTTT. Protein product: CASSQAGGRDTQYF. The V gene is TRBV14, the J gene TRBJ2-3, with 8 positions matching TRBD2. Germline V gives CDR1 SGHDN, CDR2 FVKESK. The V and J ends lost 1 base and 5 bases, in that order; junction bases with no gene match: 2. CDR3 length equals 14 residues.

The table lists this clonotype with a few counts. As DNA, the CDR3 is TGTGCCAGCAGCCAAGTCGAGCGGGAGGGCCTCTACGAGCAGTACTTC. Translating gives CASSQVEREGLYEQYF. J is TRBJ2-7 and V is TRBV4-2, with TRBD2 matching 10 bases. The CDR3 runs to 16 residues. Trimming removed 1 base from V and 3 bases from J; junction bases left unmatched: 6. The germline V gene encodes CDR1 LGHNA and CDR2 YNFKEQ.

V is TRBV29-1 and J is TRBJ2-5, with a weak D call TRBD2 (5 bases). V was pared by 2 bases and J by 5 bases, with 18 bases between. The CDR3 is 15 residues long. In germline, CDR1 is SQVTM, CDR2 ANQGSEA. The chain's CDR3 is CSVELGALRWETQYF. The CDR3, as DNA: TGCAGCGTTGAACTGGGAGCTCTTAGGTGGGAGACCCAGTACTTC.

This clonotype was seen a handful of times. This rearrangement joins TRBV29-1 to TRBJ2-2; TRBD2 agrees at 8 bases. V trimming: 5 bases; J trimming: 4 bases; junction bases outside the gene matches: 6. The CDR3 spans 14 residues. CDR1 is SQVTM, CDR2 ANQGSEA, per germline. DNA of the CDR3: TGCAGCGTTAAAGCGGGAGAGCGCACCGGGGAGCTGTTTTTT. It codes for CSVKAGERTGELFF.

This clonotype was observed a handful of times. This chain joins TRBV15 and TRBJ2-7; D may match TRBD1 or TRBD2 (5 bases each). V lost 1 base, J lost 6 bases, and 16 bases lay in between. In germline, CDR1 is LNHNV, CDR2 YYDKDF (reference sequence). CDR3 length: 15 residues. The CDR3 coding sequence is TGTGCCACCAGCAGAGTAGAACGGGGCATAGGCGAGCAGTACTTC. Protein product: CATSRVERGIGEQYF.

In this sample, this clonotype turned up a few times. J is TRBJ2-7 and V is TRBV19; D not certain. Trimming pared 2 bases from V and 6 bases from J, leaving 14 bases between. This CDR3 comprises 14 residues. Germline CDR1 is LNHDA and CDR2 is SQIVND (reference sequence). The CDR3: CASSIPGRPGEQYF. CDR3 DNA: TGTGCCAGTAGTATACCTGGCCGCCCCGGCGAGCAGTACTTC.

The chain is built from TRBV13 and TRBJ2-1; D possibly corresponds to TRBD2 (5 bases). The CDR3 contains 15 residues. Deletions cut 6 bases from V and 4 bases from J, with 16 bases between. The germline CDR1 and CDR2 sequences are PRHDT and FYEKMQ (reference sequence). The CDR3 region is CASRDRDAGYNEQFF. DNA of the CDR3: TGTGCCAGCAGGGATCGGGATGCAGGATACAATGAGCAGTTCTTC. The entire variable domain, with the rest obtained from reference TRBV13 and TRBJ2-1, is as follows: AAGVIQSPRHLIKEKRETATLKCYPIPRHDTVYWYQQGPGQDPQFLISFYEKMQSDKGSIPDRFSAQQFSDYHSELNMSSLELGDSALYFCASRDRDAGYNEQFFGPGTRLTVL.

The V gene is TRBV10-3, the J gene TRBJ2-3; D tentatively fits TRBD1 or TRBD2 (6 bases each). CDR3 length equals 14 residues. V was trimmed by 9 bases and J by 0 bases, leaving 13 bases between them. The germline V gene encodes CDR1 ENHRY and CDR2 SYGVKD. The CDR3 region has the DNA TGTGCCATAGGAGGGGGTTCTAGCACAGATACGCAGTATTTT. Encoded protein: CAIGGGSSTDTQYF.

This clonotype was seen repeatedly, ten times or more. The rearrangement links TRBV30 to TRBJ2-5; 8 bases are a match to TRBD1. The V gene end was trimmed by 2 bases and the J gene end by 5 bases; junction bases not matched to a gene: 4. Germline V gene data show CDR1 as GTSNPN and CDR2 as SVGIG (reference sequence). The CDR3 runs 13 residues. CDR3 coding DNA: TGTGCCTGGAGTTCCAGGGGGCGGGAGACCCAGTACTTC. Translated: CAWSSRGRETQYF.

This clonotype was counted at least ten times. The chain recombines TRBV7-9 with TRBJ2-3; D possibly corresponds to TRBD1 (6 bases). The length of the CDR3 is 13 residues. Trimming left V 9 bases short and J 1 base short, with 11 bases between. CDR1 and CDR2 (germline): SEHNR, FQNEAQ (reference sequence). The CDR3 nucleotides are TGTGCCAGTGGGGACAAAGGCACAGATACGCAGTATTTT. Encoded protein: CASGDKGTDTQYF.

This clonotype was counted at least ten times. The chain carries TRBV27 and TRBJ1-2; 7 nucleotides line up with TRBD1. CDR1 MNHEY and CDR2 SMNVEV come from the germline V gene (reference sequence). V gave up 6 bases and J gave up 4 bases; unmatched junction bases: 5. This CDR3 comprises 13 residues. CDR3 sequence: CASRGTEVYGYTF. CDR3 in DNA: TGTGCCAGCAGGGGGACAGAGGTCTATGGCTACACCTTC.